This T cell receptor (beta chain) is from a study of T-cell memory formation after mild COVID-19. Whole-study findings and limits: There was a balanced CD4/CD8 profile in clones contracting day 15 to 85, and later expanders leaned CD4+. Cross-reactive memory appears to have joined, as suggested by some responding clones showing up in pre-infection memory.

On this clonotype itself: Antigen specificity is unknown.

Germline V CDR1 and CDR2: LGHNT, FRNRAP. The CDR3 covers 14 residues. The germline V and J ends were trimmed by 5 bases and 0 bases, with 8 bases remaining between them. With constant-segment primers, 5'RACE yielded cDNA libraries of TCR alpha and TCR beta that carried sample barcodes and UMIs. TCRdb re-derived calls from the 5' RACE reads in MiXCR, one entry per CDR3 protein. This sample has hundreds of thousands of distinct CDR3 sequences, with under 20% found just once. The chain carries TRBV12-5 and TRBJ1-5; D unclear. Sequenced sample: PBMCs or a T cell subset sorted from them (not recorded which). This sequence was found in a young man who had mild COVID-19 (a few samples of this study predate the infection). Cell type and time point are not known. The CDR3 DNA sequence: TGTGCTAGTGGTCAGGACTATAGCAATCAGCCCCAGCATTTT. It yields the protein CASGQDYSNQPQHF.